The 14 T cell receptor beta chains below were found in one sample sequenced in a study of cytomegalovirus exposure and HLA in healthy donors. A multiplex PCR was run with 60 Vbeta primers and 13 Jbeta primers. TCRdb's copy holds only in-frame clones and misses some; the assay was immunoSEQ multiplex PCR. Of about 110,000 clones in the sample, less than 80% are singletons; the top ten hold around 3.4%. Sequenced sample: PBMCs. All receptors come from a man between 60 and 75 years old in good health and CMV-seronegative.

The chain links TRBV7-9 to TRBJ1-6, with TRBD1 matching over 9 bases. CDR3 size: 18 residues. Per germline, CDR1 SEHNR and CDR2 FQNEAQ (reference sequence). V shed 5 bases, J shed 1 base, and the junction held 9 bases outside the gene matches. The CDR3 nucleotides read TGTGCCAGCAGCCCTGGAGGGGGACAGGGTTCCTATAATTCACCCCTCCACTTT. Translating it yields CASSPGGGQGSYNSPLHF.

The rearrangement uses TRBV5-1 and TRBJ2-4, with TRBD2 matching 7 bases. Germline V CDR1 and CDR2: SGHRS, YFSETQ. CDR3 length equals 15 residues. J was trimmed by 8 bases and V by 2 bases; bases with no gene match: 10. Here the CDR3 DNA reads TGCGCCAGCAGCTTCGGGACTACTGCGAGTGACATTCAGTACTTC. Encoded protein: CASSFGTTASDIQYF.

The chain is built from TRBV7-3 and TRBJ2-1, with TRBD2 matching over 9 bases. This CDR3 spans 16 amino acids. Germline V gene data show CDR1 as SGHTA and CDR2 as FQGTGA. The V and J ends lost 2 bases and 0 bases, in that order; junction bases with no gene match: 2. CDR3 protein: CASSLLAGSSYNEQFF. As DNA, the CDR3 is TGTGCCAGCAGCTTACTAGCGGGATCCTCCTACAATGAGCAGTTCTTC.

The gene calls are TRBV29-1 and TRBJ2-5, with 8 bases that match TRBD1. V gave up 4 bases and J gave up 1 base; unmatched junction bases: 2. CDR1 and CDR2 (germline): SQVTM, ANQGSEA. The length of the CDR3 is 13 residues. The DNA for the CDR3 is TGCAGCGTTGTTGGGACAGGCCAAGAGACCCAGTACTTC. Encoded protein: CSVVGTGQETQYF.

The chain uses TRBV6-5 and TRBJ1-1; the D is unclear. Trimming stripped 2 bases from V and 4 bases from J, with 8 bases between. The length of the CDR3 is 13 residues. Germline CDR1 MNHEY, CDR2 SVGAGI. CDR3 in amino acids: CASSYPPGTEAFF. The CDR3 region has the DNA TGTGCCAGCAGTTACCCCCCAGGCACTGAAGCTTTCTTT.

This sequence joins TRBV7-2 and TRBJ2-7; tentatively, D is TRBD1 (5 bases). This CDR3 spans 15 amino acids. Germline lookup yields CDR1 SGHTA and CDR2 FQGNSA. V lost 3 bases to trimming and J lost 5 bases, with 17 bases between them. As DNA, the CDR3 is TGTGCCAGCAGCTTTACAAGGGGTACTCGAGACGAGCAGTACTTC. Amino acid sequence: CASSFTRGTRDEQYF.

This chain joins TRBV28 and TRBJ2-7; 8 bases map to TRBD1. CDR3 length: 13 residues. The J segment lost 5 bases and the V segment lost 3 bases, leaving 3 bases of the junction unmatched. Looked up from germline, CDR1 is MDHEN and CDR2 is SYDVKM. CDR3 protein: CASSLGQENEQYV. CDR3 in DNA: TGTGCCAGCAGTTTGGGACAGGAAAACGAGCAGTACGTC.

The rearrangement joins TRBV5-5 to TRBJ2-5; tentatively, D is TRBD1 (5 bases). Trimming stripped 3 bases from V and 1 base from J, with 10 bases between. Looked up from germline, CDR1 is SGHKS and CDR2 is YYEKEE (reference sequence). CDR3 size: 14 residues. The CDR3 nucleotides read TGTGCCAGCAGCTGGGGCGGCGTCCAAGAGACCCAGTACTTC. Translation: CASSWGGVQETQYF. The variable domain in full, with the rest retrieved from reference TRBV5-5 and TRBJ2-5, is DAGVTQSPTHLIKTRGQQVTLRCSPISGHKSVSWYQQVLGQGPQFIFQYYEKEERGRGNFPDRFSARQFPNYSSELNVNALLLGDSALYLCASSWGGVQETQYFGPGTRLLVL.

The V gene is TRBV6-1, the J gene TRBJ1-2; no reliable D call. The CDR3 is 14 residues long. Trimming took off 2 bases at V and 7 bases at J, with 14 bases between the two ends. Per the germline V gene, CDR1 is MNHNS and CDR2 is SASEGT. As DNA, the CDR3 is TGTGCCAGCAGTGAAATAGAGGGTCGGGGTGGCTACACCTTC. It translates to CASSEIEGRGGYTF.

The chain combines TRBV7-2 with TRBJ1-1; D remains unclear. Trimming removed 3 bases at V and 0 bases at J, with 8 bases between. This CDR3 has 14 residues. Germline loops: CDR1 SGHTA, CDR2 FQGNSA. The CDR3 DNA reads as TGTGCCAGCAGCTTGCAGGTCCTGAACACTGAAGCTTTCTTT. This translates into CASSLQVLNTEAFF.

This clone was seen a handful of times. This chain uses TRBV25-1 with TRBJ2-4; TRBD1 matches at 8 bases. The CDR3 has 17 residues. CDR1 is MGHDK and CDR2 is SYGVNS in the germline V gene. Trimming took 4 bases from V and 1 from J; bases not matched to a gene: 9. The CDR3 loop reads CASSGEGQGMAKNIQYF. The CDR3 DNA follows: TGTGCCAGCAGTGGCGAAGGACAGGGCATGGCCAAAAACATTCAGTACTTC. Full variable domain (rest looked up from reference TRBV25-1 and TRBJ2-4): EADIYQTPRYLVIGTGKKITLECSQTMGHDKMYWYQQDPGMELHLIHYSYGVNSTEKGDLSSESTVSRIRTEHFPLTLESARPSHTSQYLCASSGEGQGMAKNIQYFGAGTRLSVL.

The chain links TRBV6-5 to TRBJ1-5; D is undetermined. This CDR3 comprises 13 residues. Germline V gene data show CDR1 as MNHEY and CDR2 as SVGAGI. V lost 2 bases and J 7 bases, leaving 9 bases between the germline ends. CDR3 coding DNA: TGTGCCAGCAGTTACGCCGGGGAGCAGCCCCAGCATTTT. It is translated as CASSYAGEQPQHF.

The chain is built from TRBV4-1 and TRBJ2-1, with 8 bases aligning to TRBD2. CDR3 length: 15 amino acids. V was pared by 4 bases and J by 2 bases, with 4 bases of the junction left unmatched. Germline V gives CDR1 MGHRA, CDR2 YSYEKL. The CDR3, as DNA: TGCGCCAGCAGCCTTTTTAGCGGGGCCTACAATGAGCAGTTCTTC. Its translation: CASSLFSGAYNEQFF.

This chain joins TRBV5-1 and TRBJ1-6; a weak D match, TRBD1 (6 bases). This CDR3 is built from 15 residues. Trimming pared 0 bases from V and 6 bases from J, leaving 10 bases between. Germline V gives CDR1 SGHRS, CDR2 YFSETQ. CDR3 nucleotides: TGCGCCAGCAGCTTGGGGTCAGGGGTTAATTCACCCCTCCACTTT. Translating gives CASSLGSGVNSPLHF.